The rows below give T cell receptor beta chains drawn from one sample of a study of T cell changes during pregnancy in multiple sclerosis. Generated by immunoSEQ multiplex PCR, the TCRdb table keeps only in-frame clones and is missing some. This sample yields approximately 52,000 clones, of which over 80% are seen a single time; less than 0.3% belongs to the top ten. Sequenced material: CD4+ T cells from peripheral blood mononuclear cells, taken in the third trimester of pregnancy. These TCRs come from a female donor with multiple sclerosis, enrolled in a pregnancy study. Both conserved end residues are part of each CDR3. A D gene is named only where the DNA matches it firmly. Clone size is given for some rows only: seen once, a few or many times, or a class if the clone is expanded.

j_call v_call d_call cdr3_length clone_size cdr3_aa cdr3_nt
TRBJ1-2 TRBV9 NA 14 once CASSSLGQDYGYTF TGTGCCAGCAGCTCCCTCGGACAAGACTATGGCTACACCTTC
TRBJ1-5 TRBV2 NA 15 NA CASSDLGQGNQPQHF TGTGCCAGCAGTGACCTTGGGCAGGGTAATCAGCCCCAGCATTTT
TRBJ2-5 TRBV2 NA 13 NA CASRALSAETQYF TGTGCCAGCAGGGCCCTCTCTGCAGAGACCCAGTACTTC
TRBJ1-2 TRBV7-9 NA 14 NA CASSLVAGDGGYTF TGTGCCAGCAGCTTAGTAGCAGGGGATGGAGGCTACACCTTC
TRBJ2-1 TRBV30 TRBD1 13 NA CAWRRDRINEQFF TGTGCCTGGAGGAGGGACAGGATCAATGAGCAGTTCTTC
TRBJ2-3 TRBV5-1 TRBD2 19 NA CASSLGPFLTSGSPDTQYF TGCGCCAGCAGCTTGGGCCCGTTTTTGACTAGCGGGAGCCCAGATACGCAGTATTTT
TRBJ2-1 TRBV19 NA 17 NA CASSSFRGVSSYNEQFF TGTGCCAGTAGTTCATTCCGGGGAGTAAGCTCCTACAATGAGCAGTTCTTC
TRBJ1-3 TRBV30 NA 13 NA CARTALSGNTIYF TGTGCCAGGACAGCGCTGTCTGGAAACACCATATATTTT
TRBJ2-3 TRBV4-2 NA 12 NA CASSQIGDTQYF TGTGCCAGCAGCCAGATTGGCGATACGCAGTATTTT
TRBJ2-7 TRBV27 TRBD1 16 NA CAAQDNGQGTNYEQYF TGTGCCGCCCAGGACAACGGACAGGGGACGAACTACGAGCAGTACTTC
TRBJ2-2 TRBV19 NA 15 NA CASMFPDTNTGELFF TGTGCCAGTATGTTTCCGGACACCAACACCGGGGAGCTGTTTTTT
TRBJ2-2 TRBV6-1 NA 15 NA CAAKLDRTYTGELFF TGTGCCGCTAAATTAGACAGGACCTACACCGGGGAGCTGTTTTTT
TRBJ1-2 TRBV9 TRBD1 15 once CASSVRPGQGAGYTF TGTGCCAGCAGCGTGCGACCGGGACAGGGAGCTGGCTACACCTTC
TRBJ2-1 TRBV7-7 TRBD2 18 NA CASSALLAGGPNPNEQFF TGTGCCAGCAGCGCGCTACTAGCGGGGGGACCAAATCCCAATGAGCAGTTCTTC
TRBJ2-1 TRBV9 TRBD2 16 NA CASSVQLAGGYNEQFF TGTGCCAGCAGCGTTCAACTAGCGGGGGGGTACAATGAGCAGTTCTTC
TRBJ2-2 TRBV5-1 TRBD1 17 NA CASSRLSGTGNTGELFF TGCGCCAGCAGCCGCCTATCCGGGACAGGGAACACCGGGGAGCTGTTTTTT
TRBJ2-5 TRBV30 TRBD2 13 NA CAWTSGDQETQYF TGTGCCTGGACTAGCGGGGATCAAGAGACCCAGTACTTC
TRBJ1-1 TRBV2 TRBD1 13 NA CAGGTALNTEAFF TGTGCCGGAGGGACAGCTTTGAACACTGAAGCTTTCTTT
TRBJ2-1 TRBV5-1 TRBD1 17 once CASSLEPGQGWYNEQFF TGCGCCAGCAGCTTGGAACCGGGACAGGGTTGGTACAATGAGCAGTTCTTC
TRBJ1-4 TRBV4-1 TRBD1 21 NA CASSQDVIKDRGSATNEKLFF TGCGCCAGCAGCCAAGATGTCATAAAGGACAGGGGAAGTGCAACTAATGAAAAACTGTTTTTT
TRBJ2-2 TRBV2 NA 11 NA CASMEAGELFF TGTGCCAGCATGGAGGCCGGGGAGCTGTTTTTT
TRBJ1-3 TRBV9 TRBD1 17 NA CASSVEGDSHSGNTIYF TGTGCCAGCAGCGTAGAAGGGGACAGCCACTCTGGAAACACCATATATTTT
TRBJ1-5 TRBV7-2 NA 13 NA CASSSSGYQPQHF TGTGCCAGCAGCTCATCAGGGTATCAGCCCCAGCATTTT
TRBJ2-3 TRBV18 NA 15 NA CASSPGQTSTDTQYF TGTGCCAGCTCCCCCGGACAAACTTCCACAGATACGCAGTATTTT
TRBJ1-1 TRBV5-4 NA 13 NA CASSTGQNTEAFF TGTGCCAGCAGCACCGGACAGAACACTGAAGCTTTCTTT
TRBJ2-3 TRBV6-5 NA 11 NA CASSGGDTQYF TGTGCCAGCAGTGGGGGGGATACGCAGTATTTT
TRBJ2-5 TRBV18 NA 14 NA CASSPLGARETQYF TGTGCCAGCTCACCATTAGGGGCGAGAGAGACCCAGTACTTC
TRBJ1-2 TRBV7-9 TRBD1 16 NA CASSPHTDPTGRGYTF TGTGCCAGCAGCCCCCACACCGATCCGACAGGGAGGGGCTACACCTTC
TRBJ2-3 TRBV7-2 NA 12 NA CASSAPTDTQYF TGTGCCAGCAGCGCGCCTACAGATACGCAGTATTTT
TRBJ2-3 TRBV5-5 NA 14 NA CASSAAARTDTQYF TGTGCCAGCAGCGCGGCGGCTCGCACAGATACGCAGTATTTT
TRBJ2-1 TRBV4-2 TRBD2 17 NA CASSRIRAGVPYNEQFF TGTGCCAGCAGCAGAATCAGGGCGGGAGTGCCCTACAATGAGCAGTTCTTC
TRBJ2-2 TRBV29-1 NA 13 NA CSVVGGRIGELFF TGCAGCGTTGTGGGGGGGCGGATCGGGGAGCTGTTTTTT
TRBJ1-1 TRBV19 TRBD1 14 NA CASSLQGARTEAFF TGTGCCAGTAGTCTTCAGGGGGCTCGCACTGAAGCTTTCTTT
TRBJ1-2 TRBV6-5 NA 15 NA CASSSILDSNYGYTF TGTGCCAGCAGTTCCATCCTGGACAGCAACTATGGCTACACCTTC
TRBJ1-1 TRBV7-9 TRBD1 15 NA CASSPLGQGRTEAFF TGTGCCAGCAGCCCTCTCGGACAGGGGCGCACTGAAGCTTTCTTT
TRBJ2-7 TRBV13 NA 15 NA CASTSPGSTPYEQYF TGTGCCAGCACTTCGCCCGGGAGTACACCCTACGAGCAGTACTTC
TRBJ1-5 TRBV5-6 NA 15 NA CASSGGGGGDQPQHF TGTGCCAGCAGCGGCGGGGGGGGAGGGGATCAGCCCCAGCATTTT
TRBJ1-1 TRBV6-1 NA 15 NA CASRAPVGGWTEAFF TGTGCCAGCAGGGCCCCCGTGGGAGGGTGGACTGAAGCTTTCTTT
TRBJ1-1 TRBV7-6 TRBD1 15 NA CASSLVQGTNTEAFF TGTGCCAGCAGCTTAGTACAGGGGACGAACACTGAAGCTTTCTTT
TRBJ2-7 TRBV9 NA 16 NA CASSVGSRAPVEEQYF TGTGCCAGCAGCGTAGGCAGCAGGGCCCCCGTTGAAGAGCAGTACTTC
TRBJ1-2 TRBV29-1 NA 12 NA CSAVGQPYGYTF TGCAGCGCCGTAGGACAGCCCTATGGCTACACCTTC
TRBJ2-1 TRBV27 NA 14 NA CASSRARTHDEQFF TGTGCCAGCAGCCGTGCTAGGACTCATGATGAGCAGTTCTTC
TRBJ1-1 TRBV19 NA 11 once CASGGLGAGFF TGTGCCAGTGGGGGACTCGGAGCGGGTTTCTTT
TRBJ2-3 TRBV5-5 TRBD1 14 NA CASSLDRGTDTQYF TGTGCCAGCAGCCTGGACAGGGGCACAGATACGCAGTATTTT
TRBJ2-7 TRBV28 NA 13 NA CASSSGQSYEQYF TGTGCCAGCAGCTCAGGACAGTCCTACGAGCAGTACTTC
TRBJ1-1 TRBV29-1 TRBD1 12 NA CSVVTGRGQAFF TGCAGCGTGGTGACAGGGCGAGGGCAAGCTTTCTTT